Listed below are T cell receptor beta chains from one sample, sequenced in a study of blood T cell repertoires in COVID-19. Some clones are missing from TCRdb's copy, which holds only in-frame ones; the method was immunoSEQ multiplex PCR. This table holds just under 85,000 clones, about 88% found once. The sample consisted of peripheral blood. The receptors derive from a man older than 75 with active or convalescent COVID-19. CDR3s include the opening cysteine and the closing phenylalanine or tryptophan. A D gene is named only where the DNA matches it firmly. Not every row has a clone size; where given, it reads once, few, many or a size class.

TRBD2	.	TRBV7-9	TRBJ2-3	TGTGCCAGCAGCCCTTTGGACGAGCGGGGGGGAATAGATACGCAGTATTTT	CASSPLDERGGIDTQYF
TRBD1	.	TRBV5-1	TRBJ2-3	TGCGCCAGCAGCTACCCCACAGGGGTCAGCACAGATACGCAGTATTTT	CASSYPTGVSTDTQYF
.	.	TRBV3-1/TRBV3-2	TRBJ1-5	TGTGCCAGCAGCCAAGATCCATGGCAGGGTGGTCAGCCCCAGCATTTT	CASSQDPWQGGQPQHF
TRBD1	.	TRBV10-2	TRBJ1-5	TGCGCCAGCCAGGACAGGTCGACGGGCAATCAGCCCCAGCATTTT	CASQDRSTGNQPQHF
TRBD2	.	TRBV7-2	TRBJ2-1	TGTGCCAGCAGCTTAGTCAGCGGGGGGACTTACAATGAGCAGTTCTTC	CASSLVSGGTYNEQFF
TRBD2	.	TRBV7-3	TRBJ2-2	TGTGCCAGCAGCTCCGGTAGCGGGAGGGCCGCGGGGGAGCTGTTTTTT	CASSSGSGRAAGELFF
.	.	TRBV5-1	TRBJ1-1	TGCGCCAGCAGCTTGGCAGGGACTATGGGCACTGAAGCTTTCTTT	CASSLAGTMGTEAFF
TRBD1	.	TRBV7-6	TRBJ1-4	TGTGCCAGCAGCCATAGACAGGGGTATGAAAAACTGTTTTTT	CASSHRQGYEKLFF
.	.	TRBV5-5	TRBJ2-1	TGTGCCAGCAGCTTGGCCAGTGACAATGAGCAGTTCTTC	CASSLASDNEQFF
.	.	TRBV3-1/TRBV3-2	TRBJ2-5	TGTGCCAGCAGCCCCACCGAACGGCAAGAGACCCAGTACTTC	CASSPTERQETQYF
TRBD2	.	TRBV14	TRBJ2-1	TGTGCCAGCAGCCAAAGGAGGGCTAGCGGAGTCAATGAGCAGTTCTTC	CASSQRRASGVNEQFF
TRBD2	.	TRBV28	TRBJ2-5	TGTGCCAGCAGTTTATTGGCGTTAGCGGGGGTGAAAGAGACCCAGTACTTC	CASSLLALAGVKETQYF
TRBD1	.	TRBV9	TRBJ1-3	TGTGCCAGCAGCGCAACAGGGGCTGGAAACACCATATATTTT	CASSATGAGNTIYF
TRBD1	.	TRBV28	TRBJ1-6	TGTGCCAGCAGACCGGGACAGAACCGGGGTCCCCTCCACTTT	CASRPGQNRGPLHF
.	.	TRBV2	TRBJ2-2	TGTGCCAGCAGCCAAACACTGCGGGGCGGGGAGCTGTTTTTT	CASSQTLRGGELFF
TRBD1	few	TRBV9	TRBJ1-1	TGTGCCAGCAGCGTAGGAGCCGGGACAGAGGGTATAGCTTTCTTT	CASSVGAGTEGIAFF
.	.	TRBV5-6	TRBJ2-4	TGTGCCAGCAGCTTGGTCGACGGACTAGCCAAAAACATTCAGTACTTC	CASSLVDGLAKNIQYF
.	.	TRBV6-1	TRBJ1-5	TGTGCCAGCAGTGAAGCGCTCTCCAACTTTCAGCCCCAGCATTTT	CASSEALSNFQPQHF
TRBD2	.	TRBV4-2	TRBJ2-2	TGTGCCAGCAGCCGGACTAGCGGGGGGATCGCGAACACCGGGGAGCTGTTTTTT	CASSRTSGGIANTGELFF
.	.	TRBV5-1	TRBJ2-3	TGCGCCAGCAGCTTGGAGCCCCACACAGATACGCAGTATTTT	CASSLEPHTDTQYF
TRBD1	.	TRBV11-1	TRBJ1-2	TGTGCCAGCAGCTTACAGGGGGCTGGCGGCTACACCTTC	CASSLQGAGGYTF
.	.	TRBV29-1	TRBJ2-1	TGCAGCGTCAGGGTCACCTACAATGAGCAGTTCTTC	CSVRVTYNEQFF
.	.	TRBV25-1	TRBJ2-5	TGTGCCAGCAGTGACGTCGGGACACCCCAAGAGACCCAGTACTTC	CASSDVGTPQETQYF
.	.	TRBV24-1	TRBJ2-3	TGTGCCACCAGTACTCCTCTAGGAGATACGCAGTATTTT	CATSTPLGDTQYF
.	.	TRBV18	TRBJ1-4	TGTGCCAGCTCACCGCTCCACCCCAGGGTGGGAACTAATGAAAAACTGTTTTTT	CASSPLHPRVGTNEKLFF
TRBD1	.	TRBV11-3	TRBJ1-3	TGTGCCAGCAGCTTCGATTCGATTACAGGGGCTCCTGGAAACACCATATATTTT	CASSFDSITGAPGNTIYF
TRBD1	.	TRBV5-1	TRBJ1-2	TGCGCCAGCAGCACAGGGGGCGGCGATGGCTACACCTTC	CASSTGGGDGYTF
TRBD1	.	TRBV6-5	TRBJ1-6	TGTGCCAGCGGGTCAGACAGGGACAATTCACCCCTCCACTTT	CASGSDRDNSPLHF
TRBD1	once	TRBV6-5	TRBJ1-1	TGTGCCAGCAGTCGGGACAGAGCGAACACTGAAGCTTTCTTT	CASSRDRANTEAFF
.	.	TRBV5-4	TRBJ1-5	TGTGCCAGCAGCTTGGATCAGGCCCCCATGGATCTCCAGCATTTT	CASSLDQAPMDLQHF
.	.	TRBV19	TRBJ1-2	TGTGCCTCGTCAGGGTATTACGGCTACACCTTC	CASSGYYGYTF
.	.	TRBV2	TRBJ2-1	TGTGCCAGCAGTATCGGGATGGATGAGCAGTTCTTC	CASSIGMDEQFF
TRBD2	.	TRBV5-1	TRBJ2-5	TGCGCCAGCAGGCGGGGGGTTGAGACCCAGTACTTC	CASRRGVETQYF
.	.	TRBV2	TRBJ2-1	TGTGCCAGCAGTGCTACTGTGGGGGGATACAATGAGCAGTTCTTC	CASSATVGGYNEQFF
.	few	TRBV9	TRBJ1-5	TGTGCCAGCAGCGTAGGAGGGAGCAATCAGCCCCAGCATTTT	CASSVGGSNQPQHF
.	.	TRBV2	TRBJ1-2	TGTGCCAGCATTCAAATTGGAGTCTATGGCTACACCTTC	CASIQIGVYGYTF
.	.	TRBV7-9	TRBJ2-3	TGTGCCAGCAGCTTTACGGGGGACACAGATACGCAGTATTTT	CASSFTGDTDTQYF
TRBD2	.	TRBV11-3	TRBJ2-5	TGTGCCAGCAGCTCGGGGGGGGCAAGAGAGACCCAGTACTTC	CASSSGGARETQYF
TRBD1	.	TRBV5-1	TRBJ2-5	TGCGCCAGCAGCCCGAGTCCGACAGGGGGCTATCCAGAGACCCAGTACTTC	CASSPSPTGGYPETQYF
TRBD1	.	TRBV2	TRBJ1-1	TGTGCCAGCAGATCGGACAGGTGGAACACTGAAGCTTTCTTT	CASRSDRWNTEAFF